The rows below give T cell receptor beta chains drawn from one sample of a study of cytomegalovirus exposure and HLA in healthy donors. Using immunoSEQ multiplex PCR, the repertoire was profiled, and TCRdb retains in-frame clones only, with some absent. The sample yields 150,000 to 200,000 clones, 70% to 85% seen once. The sequenced sample was PBMCs. Receptor source: a man aged 40-49 years in good health and CMV-seronegative. CDR3s include the opening cysteine and the closing phenylalanine or tryptophan. The order of the fields is D gene, clone size, J gene, V gene, CDR3 protein, CDR3 DNA. The D gene is left open where the match is weak. Only part of the rows carry a size: once, few, many, or a class if the clone is expanded.

>TRBD2|-|TRBJ2-7|TRBV19
CASSIGLATDEQYF
TGTGCCAGTAGTATAGGACTAGCTACCGACGAGCAGTACTTC
>-|-|TRBJ2-1|TRBV5-5
CASSPSGGDEQFF
TGTGCCAGCAGCCCCTCGGGGGGCGATGAGCAGTTCTTC
>-|-|TRBJ2-3|TRBV18
CASSPERGLTDTQYF
TGTGCCAGCTCACCAGAACGGGGACTCACAGATACGCAGTATTTT
>-|-|TRBJ2-7|TRBV28
CASSLDSRAGATYEQYF
TGTGCCAGCAGTTTGGATAGTAGGGCAGGGGCGACCTACGAGCAGTACTTC
>TRBD2|few|TRBJ2-7|TRBV4-2
CASSQGRSSGSLDSYEQYF
TGTGCCAGCAGCCAAGGAAGGTCTAGCGGGAGCCTGGACTCCTACGAGCAGTACTTC
>TRBD2|-|TRBJ2-7|TRBV5-1
CASSRGLAGPWSYEQYF
TGCGCCAGCAGCCGCGGACTAGCGGGACCGTGGTCCTACGAGCAGTACTTC
>TRBD2|-|TRBJ2-6|TRBV29-1
CSARLAGGPGANVLTF
TGCAGCGCCCGACTAGCGGGAGGGCCTGGGGCCAACGTCCTGACTTTC
>-|-|TRBJ2-5|TRBV25-1
CASSGRDRETQYF
TGTGCCAGCAGTGGGAGGGACAGAGAGACCCAGTACTTC
>-|-|TRBJ2-2|TRBV2
CASSPSGTYTGELFF
TGTGCCAGCAGTCCGTCAGGGACTTACACCGGGGAGCTGTTTTTT
>TRBD1|few|TRBJ2-2|TRBV5-4
CASSLDGTGGTGELFF
TGTGCCAGCAGCTTGGATGGGACAGGGGGCACCGGGGAGCTGTTTTTT
>-|-|TRBJ2-1|TRBV6-5
CASNQGGMRKAGMLF
TGTGCCAGCAACCAGGGCGGTATGCGGAAGGCAGGAATGCTCTTC
>-|-|TRBJ2-7|TRBV4-2
CASSQDRNYEQYF
TGTGCCAGCAGCCAAGACAGGAATTACGAGCAGTACTTC
>TRBD1|once|TRBJ2-3|TRBV4-3
CASSPTGDSTDTQYF
TGCGCCAGCAGCCCCACAGGGGACAGCACAGATACGCAGTATTTT
>TRBD2|-|TRBJ2-3|TRBV5-1
CASSSASGRTDTQYF
TGCGCCAGCAGCTCCGCTAGCGGGAGGACAGATACGCAGTATTTT
>TRBD2|-|TRBJ2-1|TRBV10-3
CATHPTSGVSYNEQFF
TGTGCCACCCACCCAACTAGCGGAGTATCCTACAATGAGCAGTTCTTC
>TRBD2|-|TRBJ2-5|TRBV5-1
CASRPARTSGMLETQYF
TGCGCCAGCAGGCCCGCTCGGACTAGCGGGATGTTGGAGACCCAGTACTTC
>-|-|TRBJ2-1|TRBV5-1
CASSLFSSSSNEQFF
TGCGCCAGCAGCTTGTTCTCTAGCAGCTCCAATGAGCAGTTCTTC
>TRBD1|-|TRBJ2-5|TRBV7-8
CASSLGHPGGQETQYF
TGTGCCAGCAGCTTAGGTCATCCAGGGGGCCAAGAGACCCAGTACTTC
>-|-|TRBJ2-5|TRBV18
CASSPSQETQYF
TGTGCCAGCTCACCCAGCCAAGAGACCCAGTACTTC
>-|-|TRBJ2-1|TRBV6-6
CASSPNWASYNEQFF
TGTGCCAGCAGTCCCAACTGGGCCTCCTACAATGAGCAGTTCTTC
>TRBD2|-|TRBJ2-1|TRBV10-3
CAISVGGGNEQFF
TGTGCCATCAGTGTTGGGGGGGGTAATGAGCAGTTCTTC
>TRBD2|-|TRBJ2-1|TRBV7-9
CASSLAKRWLADNEQFF
TGTGCCAGCAGCTTAGCGAAGAGGTGGCTAGCGGACAATGAGCAGTTCTTC
>TRBD1|-|TRBJ1-1|TRBV6-5
CASRTGAGLNTEAFF
TGTGCCAGCAGGACAGGGGCCGGACTGAACACTGAAGCTTTCTTT
>TRBD2|-|TRBJ2-1|TRBV2
CATTPRARGSVQFF
TGTGCCACAACCCCTCGGGCCCGCGGGAGCGTGCAGTTCTTC
>-|-|TRBJ1-4|TRBV5-4
CASSQGPNEKLFF
TGTGCCAGCAGCCAGGGGCCGAATGAAAAACTGTTTTTT
>-|once|TRBJ2-3|TRBV28
CASMGPGLSTDTQYF
TGTGCCAGCATGGGCCCAGGCCTTAGCACAGATACGCAGTATTTT
>TRBD1|-|TRBJ1-2|TRBV7-2
CASSTGTGRVYGYTF
TGTGCCAGCAGCACAGGGACAGGGAGGGTCTATGGCTACACCTTC
>TRBD2|-|TRBJ2-7|TRBV2
CASRRSGLAVSSYEQYF
TGTGCCAGCAGACGCTCGGGACTAGCGGTGAGCTCCTACGAGCAGTACTTC
>TRBD2|-|TRBJ2-3|TRBV19
CASSPGLAGADTQYF
TGTGCCAGTAGCCCGGGACTAGCGGGAGCAGATACGCAGTATTTT
>-|-|TRBJ2-6|TRBV9
CASSVLTAGANVLTF
TGTGCCAGCAGCGTACTGACAGCTGGGGCCAACGTCCTGACTTTC
>TRBD2|-|TRBJ2-1|TRBV28
CASSLSIPRLAEVDEQFF
TGTGCCAGCAGTTTATCCATCCCAAGACTAGCGGAGGTCGATGAGCAGTTCTTC
>TRBD2|few|TRBJ2-5|TRBV7-7
CASSLGVAGVSGETQYF
TGTGCTAGCAGCTTAGGGGTAGCGGGAGTGTCAGGAGAGACCCAGTACTTC
>TRBD1|-|TRBJ2-2|TRBV6-1
CASSGTGWELFF
TGTGCCAGCAGTGGGACAGGCTGGGAGCTGTTTTTT
>TRBD2|-|TRBJ2-7|TRBV5-8
CASSNRGGDYEQYF
TGTGCCAGCAGCAATCGGGGGGGAGACTACGAGCAGTACTTC
>TRBD2|-|TRBJ2-7|TRBV6-1
CASSLLAGGSYEQYF
TGTGCCAGCAGTCTTTTAGCGGGAGGGTCCTACGAGCAGTACTTC
>TRBD2|-|TRBJ2-2|TRBV7-9
CSSSSPGLAGGRNTGELFF
TGTTCCAGCAGCTCACCGGGACTAGCGGGAGGGCGTAACACCGGGGAGCTGTTTTTT
>-|-|TRBJ1-5|TRBV19
CASSIEFGGHQPQHF
TGTGCCAGTAGTATAGAGTTTGGGGGCCATCAGCCCCAGCATTTT
>TRBD2|-|TRBJ2-7|TRBV6-5
CASSYSPSGMREQYF
TGTGCCAGCAGTTACTCGCCTAGCGGGATGCGCGAGCAGTACTTC
>-|-|TRBJ2-1|TRBV6-6
CASSFGRDEQFF
TGTGCCAGCAGTTTTGGGCGCGATGAGCAGTTCTTC
>TRBD2|-|TRBJ2-7|TRBV10-3
CAISAPSGSQYF
TGTGCCATCAGTGCCCCTAGCGGTAGTCAGTACTTC
>-|-|TRBJ2-5|TRBV2
CASSDVGGPGETQYF
TGTGCCAGCAGTGACGTGGGAGGCCCTGGGGAGACCCAGTACTTC
>-|-|TRBJ2-5|TRBV2
CASSVNRAETQYF
TGTGCCAGCAGTGTGAACAGGGCCGAGACCCAGTACTTC
>TRBD2|-|TRBJ2-1|TRBV19
CASNKREGREQFF
TGTGCCAGTAATAAGCGGGAGGGCCGCGAGCAGTTCTTC
>-|-|TRBJ2-7|TRBV27
CASSLFAGYEQYF
TGTGCCAGCAGTTTATTTGCCGGCTACGAGCAGTACTTC
>TRBD2|-|TRBJ2-3|TRBV11-3
CASSQGTSGSTDTQYF
TGTGCCAGCAGCCAGGGGACTAGCGGGAGCACAGATACGCAGTATTTT
>-|-|TRBJ1-4|TRBV5-1
CASSQGYNEKLFF
TGCGCCAGCAGCCAGGGTTATAATGAAAAACTGTTTTTT
>TRBD1|-|TRBJ2-7|TRBV4-1
CASSLDRAYEQYF
TGCGCCAGCAGCCTCGACAGGGCCTACGAGCAGTACTTC
>-|-|TRBJ1-2|TRBV19
CASRYRDGYTF
TGTGCCAGTAGATACAGGGACGGCTACACCTTC
>-|once|TRBJ2-7|TRBV19
CASTPNGANYEQYF
TGTGCCAGTACACCGAACGGAGCGAACTACGAGCAGTACTTC
>-|-|TRBJ2-5|TRBV7-6
CASSLASRGGAGETQYF
TGTGCCAGCAGCTTAGCTTCAAGGGGGGGCGCGGGGGAGACCCAGTACTTC
>TRBD2|-|TRBJ2-2|TRBV5-1
CASSLGPATSGSTTGELFF
TGCGCCAGCAGCTTGGGGCCCGCAACTAGCGGGAGTACCACCGGGGAGCTGTTTTTT